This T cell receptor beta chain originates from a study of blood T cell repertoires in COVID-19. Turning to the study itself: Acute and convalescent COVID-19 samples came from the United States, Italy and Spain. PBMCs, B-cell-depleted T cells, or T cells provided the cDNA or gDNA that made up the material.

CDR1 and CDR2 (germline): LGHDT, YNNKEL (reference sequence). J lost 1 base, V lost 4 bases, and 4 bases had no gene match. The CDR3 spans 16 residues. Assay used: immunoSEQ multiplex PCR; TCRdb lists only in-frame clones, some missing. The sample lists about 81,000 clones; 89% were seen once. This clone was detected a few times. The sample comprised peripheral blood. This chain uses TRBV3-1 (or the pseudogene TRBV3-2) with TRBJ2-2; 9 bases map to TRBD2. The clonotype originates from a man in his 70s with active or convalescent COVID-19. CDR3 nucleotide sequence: TGTGCCAGCAGCCGGAAACTAGCGGGGAACACCGGGGAGCTGTTTTTT. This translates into CASSRKLAGNTGELFF.